These 23 T cell receptor beta chains share one sample of origin, sequenced in a study of OX40 agonist ivuxolimab in advanced cancers. Sequenced by immunoSEQ multiplex PCR; TCRdb stores in-frame clones only, minus some. Of 50,000 to 75,000 clones in the sample, 84% were seen once. The sequencing used CD4+ or CD8+ T cells sorted from blood, collected in a trial of the OX40 agonist ivuxolimab. The receptors shown here come from an adult with an advanced solid tumor such as melanoma, head and neck, liver or kidney cancer.

V gene TRBV11-2 combines with J gene TRBJ2-7; D is unresolved. This CDR3 is 14 amino acids long. V was trimmed by 0 bases and J by 4 bases, leaving 10 bases between them. Germline CDR1 and CDR2: SGHAT and FQNNGV. CDR3 residues: CASSLEVWSYEQYF. The CDR3 DNA follows: TGTGCCAGCAGCTTAGAGGTTTGGAGTTACGAGCAGTACTTC.

This chain uses TRBV6-4 with TRBJ2-5, with D hard to call. This CDR3 is 13 amino acids long. V was clipped by 4 bases and J by 3 bases, with 9 bases between them. The germline gives CDR1 MRHNA, CDR2 SNTAGT. The DNA for the CDR3 is TGTGCCAGCAGTGCCCAGAGGAAAGAGACCCAGTACTTC. Amino acid sequence: CASSAQRKETQYF.

The V call is TRBV6-6, the J call TRBJ2-5, with a tentative D call TRBD1 (6 bases). The CDR3 is made up of 12 amino acids. The germline CDR1 and CDR2 sequences are MNHNY and SVGAGI (reference sequence). V shed 5 bases and J shed 5 bases, with 9 bases lying between them. CDR3 sequence (DNA): TGTGCCAGCAGTGGACAGTACGAGACCCAGTACTTC. The encoded protein is CASSGQYETQYF.

The V gene is TRBV5-1, the J gene TRBJ1-2, with 7 bases matching TRBD1. The CDR3 has 15 residues. Germline CDR1 reads SGHRS; CDR2 reads YFSETQ. V shed 0 bases, J shed 2 bases, and the junction held 4 bases outside the gene matches. CDR3 coding DNA: TGCGCCAGCAGCTTGGGAGGGGGCGCGAACTATGGCTACACCTTC. It translates to CASSLGGGANYGYTF.

The gene calls are TRBV14 and TRBJ1-2, with D hard to call. CDR3 length equals 12 residues. Germline V gene lookup returns CDR1 SGHDN and CDR2 FVKESK. Trimming stripped 2 bases from V and 4 bases from J, with 5 bases between. The CDR3 reads CASSQSTYGYTF. In DNA, the CDR3 is TGTGCCAGCAGCCAATCAACCTATGGCTACACCTTC.

The chain uses TRBV5-1 and TRBJ2-6, with 8 bases aligning to TRBD1. V shed 4 bases and J 0 bases; nucleotides not matched to a gene: 6. The CDR3 has 17 residues. Germline CDR1 SGHRS, CDR2 YFSETQ. The chain's CDR3 is CASSPGTGDSGANVLTF. As DNA, the CDR3 is TGCGCCAGCAGCCCCGGGACAGGCGACTCTGGGGCCAACGTCCTGACTTTC.

This clone has only one observation. This chain links TRBV19 with TRBJ1-5; 7 nucleotides align to TRBD1. The V and J ends lost 6 bases and 9 bases, in that order; junction bases with no gene match: 11. The CDR3 is made up of 14 amino acids. In germline, CDR1 is LNHDA, CDR2 SQIVND (reference sequence). The CDR3 DNA reads as TGTGCCAGTAGCGGTGGGGGACAGCCGCGGCCCCAGCATTTT. This translates into CASSGGGQPRPQHF.

J is TRBJ2-4 and V is TRBV2, with D perhaps matching TRBD2 (6 bases). CDR1 is SNHLY and CDR2 is FYNNEI in the germline V gene. V gave up 4 bases and J gave up 2 bases, with 9 bases separating them. This CDR3 spans 14 amino acids. CDR3 in amino acids: CASSVEGTKNIQYF. As DNA, the CDR3 is TGTGCCAGCAGTGTGGAGGGGACCAAAAACATTCAGTACTTC.

This clone appeared many times. The V and J genes are TRBV6-6 and TRBJ1-6; D remains ambiguous. This CDR3 has 16 amino acids. The germline gives CDR1 MNHNY, CDR2 SVGAGI (reference sequence). Deletions cut 6 bases from V and 8 bases from J, with 20 bases between. The CDR3 DNA reads as TGTGCCAGCAGCCCAGCGGCGGCCATTTTGTATTCACCCCTCCACTTT. As protein: CASSPAAAILYSPLHF.

The rearrangement links TRBV9 to TRBJ2-7, with D tentatively TRBD2 (5 bases). Germline loops: CDR1 SGDLS, CDR2 YYNGEE. The CDR3 is 14 residues long. Trimming stripped 0 bases from V and 5 bases from J, with 12 bases between. The CDR3 protein is CASSVATSSHEQYF. The DNA for the CDR3 is TGTGCCAGCAGCGTAGCCACTAGTAGCCACGAGCAGTACTTC.

This chain links TRBV6-6 with TRBJ2-1, with TRBD2 matching 8 bases. Looked up from germline, CDR1 is MNHNY and CDR2 is SVGAGI (reference sequence). V dropped 8 bases and J dropped 5; count of bases not matched to a gene: 14. This CDR3 has 16 residues. The CDR3 loop is CASGGFTGTSDNEQFF. The DNA of the CDR3 is TGTGCCAGCGGGGGCTTTACCGGGACTAGTGACAATGAGCAGTTCTTC.

The gene calls are TRBV6-6 and TRBJ1-5; no firm D call. Germline CDR1 is MNHNY and CDR2 is SVGAGI (reference sequence). This CDR3 region has 14 residues. V lost 4 bases to trimming and J lost 2 bases, with 9 bases between them. CDR3 protein: CASSWAEGNQPQHF. In nucleotides, the CDR3 is TGTGCCAGCAGTTGGGCAGAAGGCAATCAGCCCCAGCATTTT.

J is TRBJ1-2 and V is TRBV9; possibly TRBD1 for D (5 bases). The V end lost 0 bases, the J end lost 3 bases, and 9 bases lay between the germline ends. Germline-derived CDR1 and CDR2 are SGDLS and YYNGEE. The CDR3 has 14 residues. CDR3 sequence reads: CASSVGGEDYGYTF. In DNA, the CDR3 is TGTGCCAGCAGCGTAGGGGGGGAGGACTATGGCTACACCTTC.

The rearrangement uses TRBV19 and TRBJ2-3; D not resolved. The V and J ends lost 6 bases and 0 bases respectively, with 13 bases between them. The CDR3 is 15 amino acids. Per germline, CDR1 LNHDA and CDR2 SQIVND (reference sequence). The CDR3, as DNA: TGTGCCAGTAGGAGCCCGCGACTTAGCACAGATACGCAGTATTTT. Residues: CASRSPRLSTDTQYF.

The rearrangement uses TRBV27 and TRBJ2-1, with TRBD2 identical over 9 bases. V lost 10 bases and J lost 4; bases outside the gene matches: 11. From germline, CDR1 is MNHEY and CDR2 SMNVEV (reference sequence). The CDR3 totals 15 residues. The CDR3 is CATRVGLAGYNEQFF. CDR3 sequence (DNA): TGTGCCACCAGGGTCGGGCTAGCGGGATACAATGAGCAGTTCTTC.

DNA of the CDR3: TGCAGCGTGGAAATAGCGGGGGCCGAGACCCAGTACTTC. It specifies CSVEIAGAETQYF. This chain uses TRBV29-1 with TRBJ2-5; TRBD2 aligns across 9 bases. V was clipped by 6 bases and J by 5 bases; unmatched bases: 7. This CDR3 contains 13 residues. Germline V gene data show CDR1 as SQVTM and CDR2 as ANQGSEA.

Here the CDR3 DNA reads TGTGCCAGCAGTCGACAGCTCAATGAGCAGTTCTTC. Translated, it gives CASSRQLNEQFF. V and J are TRBV6-5 and TRBJ2-1; perhaps TRBD1 as D (5 bases). The CDR3 covers 12 residues. V shed 5 bases and J shed 6 bases, with 8 bases lying between them. The germline gives CDR1 MNHEY, CDR2 SVGAGI.

The chain is built from TRBV27 and TRBJ1-4; 8 nucleotides line up with TRBD1. Germline V lookup: CDR1 MNHEY, CDR2 SMNVEV (reference sequence). CDR3 size: 15 residues. With 1 base clipped from V and 7 bases from J, the junction kept 5 bases outside the gene matches. CDR3 region: CASSLYQGASEKLFF. CDR3 sequence (DNA): TGTGCCAGCAGTTTATATCAGGGGGCCTCTGAAAAACTGTTTTTT. Full variable domain (outside the CDR3, taken from reference TRBV27 and TRBJ1-4): EAQVTQNPRYLITVTGKKLTVTCSQNMNHEYMSWYRQDPGLGLRQIYYSMNVEVTDKGDVPEGYKVSRKEKRNFPLILESPSPNQTSLYFCASSLYQGASEKLFFGSGTQLSVL.

The chain combines TRBV6-6 with TRBJ1-2, with a weak D call TRBD1 (6 bases). V dropped 8 bases and J dropped 2 bases, with 12 bases sitting between them. Germline V gives CDR1 MNHNY, CDR2 SVGAGI (reference sequence). The CDR3 covers 13 residues. The CDR3 sequence: CASLGGSNYGYTF. The CDR3 DNA sequence: TGTGCCAGCCTAGGGGGTTCAAACTATGGCTACACCTTC.

V gene TRBV7-2 combines with J gene TRBJ2-5; no clear D gene. The CDR3 loop spans 12 amino acids. Trimming pared 3 bases from V and 11 bases from J, leaving 13 bases between. Looked up from germline, CDR1 is SGHTA and CDR2 is FQGNSA. The CDR3, as DNA: TGTGCCAGCAGCTTCATACAGCGAGAGCAGTACTTC. This translates into CASSFIQREQYF.

As to this clone: The same CDR3 arises from other DNA sequences in this sample as well. This rearrangement joins TRBV7-9 to TRBJ2-1, with a possible D match to TRBD1 (6 bases). The germline V and J ends were trimmed by 1 base and 3 bases, with 10 bases remaining between them. CDR1 is SEHNR, CDR2 FQNEAQ, per germline (reference sequence). This CDR3 region has 15 residues. This CDR3 reads CASSLVSGVYNEQFF. The DNA of the CDR3 is TGTGCCAGCAGCTTAGTTTCAGGGGTCTACAATGAGCAGTTCTTC. The whole variable domain, filled in from reference TRBV7-9 and TRBJ2-1, reads DTGVSQNPRHKITKRGQNVTFRCDPISEHNRLYWYRQTLGQGPEFLTYFQNEAQLEKSRLLSDRFSAERPKGSFSTLEIQRTEQGDSAMYLCASSLVSGVYNEQFFGPGTRLTVL.

A few counts support this clone. Written as DNA, the CDR3 is TGTGCCAGCAGCTTAGCGGGGGAGCAGTACTTC. Its protein is CASSLAGEQYF. This chain joins TRBV7-2 and TRBJ2-7; no reliable D call. This CDR3 has 11 residues. Germline V CDR1 and CDR2: SGHTA, FQGNSA. Trimming removed 0 bases at V and 7 bases at J, with 4 bases between.

V and J are TRBV2 and TRBJ2-5, with 9 nucleotides matching TRBD1. With V trimmed by 8 bases and J by 5 bases, 6 bases remained unmatched. The germline V gene encodes CDR1 SNHLY and CDR2 FYNNEI. The CDR3 extends over 13 amino acids. This chain's CDR3 is CASGLTGGETQYF. Here the CDR3 DNA reads TGTGCCAGCGGCTTGACAGGGGGTGAGACCCAGTACTTC.